Listed here are 5 T cell receptor beta chains from one sample, sequenced in a study of T cell repertoires in ileal Crohn's disease. Time point here: neoterminal ileum biopsy at postoperative endoscopy, about 6 months after surgery. TCRdb's copy holds only in-frame clones and misses some; the assay was immunoSEQ multiplex PCR. This repertoire shows fewer than 8,000 clones, around 76% found once; its top ten account for roughly 7%. The specimen was ileal tissue. The receptors shown here come from an adult with Crohn's disease.

The V and J genes are TRBV7-2 and TRBJ2-7, with a weak D call TRBD1 (6 bases). This CDR3 is 13 amino acids long. Trimming shortened V by 3 bases and J by 8 bases, and 14 bases separated the two germline ends. Germline values: CDR1 SGHTA, CDR2 FQGNSA. The DNA of the CDR3 is TGTGCCAGCAGCTTGGACAGCGCGCCAAAGCAGTACTTC. Its translation: CASSLDSAPKQYF.

V usage is TRBV6-5 and J usage is TRBJ1-5; D is uncertain. This CDR3 is 14 amino acids long. CDR1 and CDR2 from the germline V gene are MNHEY and SVGAGI. V dropped 3 bases and J dropped 4 bases, with 10 bases sitting between them. CDR3 DNA sequence: TGTGCCAGCAGTTATAAGAGGGATAATCAGCCCCAGCATTTT. As protein: CASSYKRDNQPQHF.

The V and J genes are TRBV2 and TRBJ2-7; 12 bases fit TRBD2. V shed 3 bases and J 3 bases; nucleotides not matched to a gene: 3. Germline-derived CDR1 and CDR2 are SNHLY and FYNNEI. The CDR3 totals 15 residues. In DNA, the CDR3 is TGTGCCAGCAGTGACGCGACTAGCGGGGGCTACGAGCAGTACTTC. Encoded protein: CASSDATSGGYEQYF.

The gene calls are TRBV28 and TRBJ1-5; tentative D call: TRBD1 (6 bases). The V gene's germline CDR1 is MDHEN and CDR2 SYDVKM. The V and J ends lost 3 bases and 5 bases respectively, with 11 bases between them. CDR3 length: 14 amino acids. This chain's CDR3 is CASSFPDRYQPQHF. The CDR3 bases are TGTGCCAGCAGTTTCCCCGACAGGTATCAGCCCCAGCATTTT.

This clone was seen a few times. The CDR3 DNA follows: TGTGCCAGCAAAGGAGAGGGCGGTCAGCCCCAGCATTTT. Its translation is CASKGEGGQPQHF. The genes are TRBV6-4 and TRBJ1-5; D not resolved. CDR1 MRHNA and CDR2 SNTAGT come from the germline V gene. This CDR3 contains 13 residues. The V and J ends lost 7 bases and 6 bases respectively, with 13 bases between them.